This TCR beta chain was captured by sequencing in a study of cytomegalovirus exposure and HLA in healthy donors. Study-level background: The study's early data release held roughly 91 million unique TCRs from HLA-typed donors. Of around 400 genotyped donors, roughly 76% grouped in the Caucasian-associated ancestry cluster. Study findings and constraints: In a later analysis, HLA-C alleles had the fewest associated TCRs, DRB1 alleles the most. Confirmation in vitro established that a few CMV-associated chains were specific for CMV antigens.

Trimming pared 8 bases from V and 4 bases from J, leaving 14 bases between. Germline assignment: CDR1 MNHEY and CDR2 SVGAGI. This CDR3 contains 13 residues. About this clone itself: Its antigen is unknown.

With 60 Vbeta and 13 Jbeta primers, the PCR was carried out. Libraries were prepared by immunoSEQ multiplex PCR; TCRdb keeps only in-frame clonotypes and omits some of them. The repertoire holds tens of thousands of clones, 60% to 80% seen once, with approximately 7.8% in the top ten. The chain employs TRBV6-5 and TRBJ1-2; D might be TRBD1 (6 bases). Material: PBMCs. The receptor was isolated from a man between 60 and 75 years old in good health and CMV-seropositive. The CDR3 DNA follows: TGTGCCAGCCCCGGACAGAACCTCTATGGCTACACCTTC. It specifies CASPGQNLYGYTF.